Each of the 25 T cell receptor beta chains below was sequenced from the same sample in a study of blood T cell repertoires in COVID-19. Measured with immunoSEQ multiplex PCR; TCRdb has only the in-frame clones, and not every one. The data show under 30,000 clones, approximately 96% seen once. Sequencing used peripheral blood. The source is a human donor with active COVID-19. The donor label of this sample is uncertain.

The chain is built from TRBV6-6 and TRBJ1-2, with D maybe TRBD1 (5 bases). CDR1 and CDR2 (germline): MNHNY, SVGAGI (reference sequence). This CDR3 is 14 amino acids long. V shed 5 bases and J shed 4 bases, with 14 bases lying between them. As DNA, the CDR3 is TGTGCCAGCAGTGCAAGTGGGGCCAGCTATGGCTACACCTTC. Encoded protein: CASSASGASYGYTF.

The chain carries TRBV9 and TRBJ2-1; TRBD2 matches 12 bases. CDR1 is SGDLS and CDR2 is YYNGEE in the germline V gene. With V trimmed by 0 bases and J by 9 bases, 7 bases remained unmatched. This CDR3 contains 16 residues. The CDR3 DNA is TGTGCCAGCAGCGTAGTGGCTAGCGGGAGGGTCAGTGAGCAGTTCTTC. Its translation is CASSVVASGRVSEQFF.

The chain is built from TRBV7-2 and TRBJ2-1, with 7 positions matching TRBD2. There are 17 residues in the CDR3. Germline values: CDR1 SGHTA, CDR2 FQGNSA. V was pared by 2 bases and J by 6 bases, with 13 bases of the junction left unmatched. The CDR3 loop is CASSLSGVAVQTNEQFF. The CDR3 DNA follows: TGTGCCAGCAGCTTAAGCGGGGTAGCGGTTCAAACCAATGAGCAGTTCTTC.

The J gene is TRBJ2-3, the V gene TRBV28; 16 bases are a match to TRBD2. CDR1 and CDR2 from the germline V gene are MDHEN and SYDVKM. This CDR3 has 17 amino acids. V trimming: 0 bases; J trimming: 6 bases; junction bases outside the gene matches: 3. The CDR3 spells CASSLWGLAGGPDTQYF. DNA for the CDR3: TGTGCCAGCAGTTTATGGGGACTAGCGGGAGGGCCGGATACGCAGTATTTT.

This chain links TRBV7-9 with TRBJ2-6; tentatively, D is TRBD1 (5 bases). Germline assignment: CDR1 SEHNR and CDR2 FQNEAQ (reference sequence). V lost 5 bases and J lost 6, with 11 bases in between. This CDR3 region has 14 residues. The CDR3 DNA sequence: TGTGCCAGCAGCAGCCCAGGGAAGGCCAACGTCCTGACTTTC. This encodes CASSSPGKANVLTF.

The V and J genes are TRBV4-1 and TRBJ1-4, with TRBD1 identical over 8 bases. Trimming took 1 base from V and 4 from J; bases not matched to a gene: 2. Per germline, CDR1 MGHRA and CDR2 YSYEKL. This CDR3 is 15 amino acids long. The CDR3 protein is CASSQVQGDNEKLFF. The CDR3 bases are TGCGCCAGCAGCCAAGTACAGGGGGATAATGAAAAACTGTTTTTT.

The rearrangement uses TRBV3-1 (or the pseudogene TRBV3-2) and TRBJ2-5, with D uncertain. There are 13 residues in the CDR3. Germline CDR1 is LGHDT and CDR2 is YNNKEL (reference sequence). V dropped 4 bases and J dropped 5 bases, with 11 bases sitting between them. The CDR3 is CASSPRLYETQYF. CDR3 nucleotides: TGTGCCAGCAGCCCCCGACTCTACGAGACCCAGTACTTC.

The genes are TRBV5-1 and TRBJ2-1; 9 positions agree with TRBD1. The CDR3 extends over 13 amino acids. Germline CDR1 SGHRS, CDR2 YFSETQ. V was pared by 4 bases and J by 12 bases, with 8 bases of the junction left unmatched. CDR3 coding DNA: TGCGCCAGCAGCCCGGGACAGGGCCAGGGGCAGTTCTTC. Translating it yields CASSPGQGQGQFF.

The chain carries TRBV7-2 and TRBJ2-4; 9 nucleotides align to TRBD1. Germline loops: CDR1 SGHTA, CDR2 FQGNSA. This CDR3 region has 21 residues. V gave up 0 bases and J gave up 0 bases; unmatched junction bases: 15. In DNA form, the CDR3 reads TGTGCCAGCAGCTTAGCGCCGAGGACAGGGGTATCGGAACTAGCCAAAAACATTCAGTACTTC. The encoded protein is CASSLAPRTGVSELAKNIQYF.

This clone has just a few counts. This chain joins TRBV6-6 and TRBJ1-5; 9 bases align to TRBD1. This CDR3 contains 13 residues. V lost 5 bases and J lost 7; bases outside the gene matches: 3. CDR1 and CDR2 from the germline V gene are MNHNY and SVGAGI (reference sequence). The CDR3 is CASSGQGIQPQHF. CDR3 nucleotide sequence: TGTGCCAGCAGTGGACAGGGGATCCAGCCCCAGCATTTT.

The chain uses TRBV15 and TRBJ1-6; tentatively, D is TRBD1 (6 bases). Trimming pared 4 bases from V and 6 bases from J, leaving 13 bases between. The CDR3 consists of 15 residues. The germline V gene encodes CDR1 LNHNV and CDR2 YYDKDF (reference sequence). The CDR3 DNA is TGTGCCACCAGCACCATTACAGGGACTAATTCACCCCTCCACTTT. This gives the protein CATSTITGTNSPLHF. Full variable domain (remainder filled in from reference TRBV15 and TRBJ1-6): DAMVIQNPRYQVTQFGKPVTLSCSQTLNHNVMYWYQQKSSQAPKLLFHYYDKDFNNEADTPDNFQSRRPNTSFCFLDIRSPGLGDTAMYLCATSTITGTNSPLHFGNGTRLTVT.

This sequence joins TRBV7-2 and TRBJ2-1; 7 nucleotides match TRBD1. V lost 5 bases and J lost 4; bases outside the gene matches: 11. The CDR3 runs 16 residues. Germline V gene lookup returns CDR1 SGHTA and CDR2 FQGNSA. The CDR3 sequence: CASSLTGAIMYNEQFF. The CDR3 nucleotides are TGTGCCAGCAGCCTTACAGGGGCCATTATGTACAATGAGCAGTTCTTC.

The J gene is TRBJ2-7, the V gene TRBV11-2, with 8 bases aligning to TRBD1. With 0 bases clipped from V and 2 bases from J, the junction kept 6 bases outside the gene matches. CDR3 size: 16 residues. CDR1 and CDR2 from the germline V gene are SGHAT and FQNNGV. The CDR3 region is CASSLDRAGGTYEQYF. CDR3 in DNA: TGTGCCAGCAGCTTAGATCGAGCAGGGGGCACCTACGAGCAGTACTTC.

This clone was recorded only once. The V call is TRBV3-1 (or the pseudogene TRBV3-2), the J call TRBJ1-2; 8 nucleotides match TRBD1. The CDR3 sequence is 15 residues long. Germline CDR1 reads LGHDT; CDR2 reads YNNKEL (reference sequence). The ends lost 1 base at V and 3 bases at J; junction bases unmatched: 4. CDR3 in DNA: TGTGCCAGCAGCCAAGGGACAGGGTATTACTATGGCTACACCTTC. It codes for CASSQGTGYYYGYTF.

V is TRBV19 and J is TRBJ1-5; possible D gene TRBD1, 6 bases. The germline V gene encodes CDR1 LNHDA and CDR2 SQIVND (reference sequence). The length of the CDR3 is 14 residues. Trimming left V 7 bases short and J 4 bases short, with 14 bases between. The CDR3 DNA reads TGTGCCAGTAACGCCGACAGGAGTAATCAGCCCCAGCATTTT. This encodes CASNADRSNQPQHF.

The CDR3 DNA is TGTGCCAGCAGTTTGACTGCGGGAGGACGCAATGAGCAGTTCTTC. It yields the protein CASSLTAGGRNEQFF. The V call is TRBV28, the J call TRBJ2-1; 8 nucleotides align to TRBD2. Losses at the gene ends were 3 bases for V and 6 bases for J; bases not matched to a gene: 7. The germline gives CDR1 MDHEN, CDR2 SYDVKM. The CDR3 is 15 amino acids.

The rearrangement joins TRBV19 to TRBJ1-4; D unresolved. CDR1 is LNHDA, CDR2 SQIVND, per germline (reference sequence). The V gene lost 6 bases and the J gene lost 4 bases, with 9 bases spanning the gap. The CDR3 totals 13 residues. CDR3 bases: TGTGCCAGTAGGAAACAGAGTAATGAAAAACTGTTTTTT. This gives the protein CASRKQSNEKLFF. The whole variable domain, filled in from reference TRBV19 and TRBJ1-4, reads DGGITQSPKYLFRKEGQNVTLSCEQNLNHDAMYWYRQDPGQGLRLIYYSQIVNDFQKGDIAEGYSVSREKKESFPLTVTSAQKNPTAFYLCASRKQSNEKLFFGSGTQLSVL.

Only a few counts were recorded for this clone. The chain has TRBV4-2 and TRBJ2-6, with TRBD2 matching 9 bases. The CDR3 loop spans 19 amino acids. V shed 3 bases, J shed 2 bases, and the junction held 11 bases outside the gene matches. The germline V gene encodes CDR1 LGHNA and CDR2 YNFKEQ. The CDR3 nucleotides read TGTGCCAGCAGCCATACCCCCGGGACTAGCTTAGCTGGGGCCAACGTCCTGACTTTC. Encoded protein: CASSHTPGTSLAGANVLTF.

The chain has TRBV10-3 and TRBJ2-1, with TRBD2 matching 11 bases. Losses at the gene ends were 3 bases for V and 6 bases for J; bases not matched to a gene: 4. This CDR3 is 15 amino acids long. The V gene's germline CDR1 is ENHRY and CDR2 SYGVKD. The CDR3 is CAISDGLAGLNEQFF. In nucleotides, the CDR3 is TGTGCCATCAGTGATGGACTAGCGGGTCTCAATGAGCAGTTCTTC.

V and J are TRBV19 and TRBJ1-5; weak D call: TRBD1 (5 bases). CDR3 length: 15 residues. The V gene lost 5 bases and the J gene lost 0 bases, with 11 bases spanning the gap. The germline CDR1 and CDR2 sequences are LNHDA and SQIVND (reference sequence). CDR3 protein: CASSPQGYSNQPQHF. The CDR3 DNA follows: TGTGCCAGTAGTCCCCAGGGATATAGCAATCAGCCCCAGCATTTT. The complete variable domain, with remaining parts taken from reference TRBV19 and TRBJ1-5, reads DGGITQSPKYLFRKEGQNVTLSCEQNLNHDAMYWYRQDPGQGLRLIYYSQIVNDFQKGDIAEGYSVSREKKESFPLTVTSAQKNPTAFYLCASSPQGYSNQPQHFGDGTRLSIL.

This clone was recorded only once. This chain uses TRBV25-1 with TRBJ1-2; 9 bases map to TRBD1. Germline CDR1 reads MGHDK; CDR2 reads SYGVNS. J gave up 7 bases and V 3 bases, and 9 bases lay outside the gene matches. The CDR3 has 15 residues. CDR3 coding DNA: TGTGCCAGCAGTGACTCCGGGACAGGGAGGGGTGGCTACACCTTC. This translates into CASSDSGTGRGGYTF.

As regards this clone: An end of the junction does not agree with germline; a read error may underlie this. This chain uses TRBV7-7 with TRBJ2-1; 9 bases agree with TRBD2. The germline V gene has CDR1 SSHAT and CDR2 FNYEAQ (reference sequence). There are 16 residues in the CDR3. The CDR3 protein is CASSPRLAGTYNEQFF. Here the CDR3 DNA reads TGTGCTAGCAGCCCACGTCTAGCGGGAACGTACAATGAGCAGTTCTTC.

This rearrangement joins TRBV10-2 to TRBJ2-3; 7 nucleotides align to TRBD2. V lost 3 bases, J lost 5 bases, and 8 bases stayed unmatched. CDR3 length equals 15 residues. Germline values: CDR1 WSHSY, CDR2 SAAADI. CDR3 sequence: CASSESRGSRDTQYF. In DNA form, the CDR3 reads TGCGCCAGCAGTGAATCCCGCGGGAGTCGAGATACGCAGTATTTT.

This rearrangement joins TRBV6-4 to TRBJ2-1, with 8 bases lining up with TRBD1. V lost 4 bases to trimming and J lost 5 bases; unmatched junction nucleotides: 7. The CDR3 spans 15 residues. Germline V gene lookup returns CDR1 MRHNA and CDR2 SNTAGT. The CDR3 DNA reads as TGTGCCAGCAGTGCTCGGACAGGGTCAAACAATGAGCAGTTCTTC. It yields the protein CASSARTGSNNEQFF.

This clone was counted once. Mismatch with germline at one junction end may stem from a read error. The J gene is TRBJ2-1, the V gene TRBV7-7; 10 bases line up with TRBD1. Per the germline V gene, CDR1 is SSHAT and CDR2 is FNYEAQ (reference sequence). The CDR3 spans 14 residues. CDR3 sequence reads: CASSIDRGHGEQFF. Written as DNA, the CDR3 is TGTGCTAGCAGTATAGACAGGGGGCATGGTGAGCAGTTCTTC.